Presented here are 26 T cell receptor beta chains from one specimen sequenced in a study of blood T cell repertoires in COVID-19. This table comes from immunoSEQ multiplex PCR, and its TCRdb copy is limited to in-frame clones, with some not included. The data show about 380,000 clones, 90% seen once. Sequenced material: peripheral blood. These TCRs come from a man between 18 and 35 years old with active or convalescent COVID-19.

CDR3 residues: CASSRTGSNQPQHF. CDR3 coding DNA: TGTGCCAGCAGTAGAACAGGGAGCAATCAGCCCCAGCATTTT. The chain has TRBV2 and TRBJ1-5; D is possibly TRBD1 (6 bases). Trimming took 5 bases from V and 1 from J, leaving 9 bases between them. Germline-derived CDR1 and CDR2 are SNHLY and FYNNEI. This CDR3 is built from 14 residues.

V usage is TRBV19 and J usage is TRBJ2-2, with TRBD2 matching over 7 bases. V lost 2 bases to trimming and J lost 6 bases; unmatched junction nucleotides: 9. Germline V lookup: CDR1 LNHDA, CDR2 SQIVND (reference sequence). The CDR3 is 16 residues long. The CDR3 is CASSINGGGRPGELFF. The CDR3 DNA reads as TGTGCCAGTAGTATAAATGGTGGCGGGAGACCCGGGGAGCTGTTTTTT. Using reference TRBV19 and TRBJ2-2 for the parts outside the CDR3, the full variable domain is DGGITQSPKYLFRKEGQNVTLSCEQNLNHDAMYWYRQDPGQGLRLIYYSQIVNDFQKGDIAEGYSVSREKKESFPLTVTSAQKNPTAFYLCASSINGGGRPGELFFGEGSRLTVL.

Comment on this clone: This sample also contains other DNA sequences that code for the same CDR3. The rearrangement uses TRBV7-2 and TRBJ1-2; TRBD1 matches 8 bases. Germline CDR1 is SGHTA and CDR2 is FQGNSA. With 6 bases clipped from V and 4 bases from J, the junction kept 4 bases outside the gene matches. This CDR3 spans 13 amino acids. The CDR3 protein is CASSPGTGYGYTF. The DNA for the CDR3 is TGTGCCAGCAGTCCCGGGACAGGCTATGGCTACACCTTC.

The chain employs TRBV19 and TRBJ2-7, with D possibly being TRBD2 (6 bases). The CDR3 sequence is 14 residues long. Germline V gene lookup returns CDR1 LNHDA and CDR2 SQIVND (reference sequence). Trimming left V 3 bases short and J 2 bases short, with 11 bases between. CDR3 in amino acids: CASSIGGSAYEQYF. As DNA, the CDR3 is TGTGCCAGTAGTATCGGGGGTTCCGCCTACGAGCAGTACTTC. The full variable domain, with the rest looked up from reference TRBV19 and TRBJ2-7, is DGGITQSPKYLFRKEGQNVTLSCEQNLNHDAMYWYRQDPGQGLRLIYYSQIVNDFQKGDIAEGYSVSREKKESFPLTVTSAQKNPTAFYLCASSIGGSAYEQYFGPGTRLTVT.

A single count supports this clone. The CDR3 spells CASSYRGWNGYTF. The CDR3 DNA is TGTGCCAGCAGCTACAGGGGTTGGAATGGCTACACCTTC. The chain couples TRBV2 to TRBJ1-2, with 7 positions matching TRBD1. Germline V gene lookup returns CDR1 SNHLY and CDR2 FYNNEI. This CDR3 region has 13 residues. The V segment lost 6 bases and the J segment 6 bases; nucleotides outside the gene matches: 7.

V gene TRBV15 combines with J gene TRBJ1-2; D is uncertain. CDR3 length: 15 residues. CDR1 and CDR2 from the germline V gene are LNHNV and YYDKDF (reference sequence). Trimming took off 5 bases at V and 7 bases at J, with 20 bases between the two ends. CDR3 loop: CATSAIKTKLGGYTF. Here the CDR3 DNA reads TGTGCCACCAGCGCCATTAAGACAAAATTGGGTGGCTACACCTTC.

In regard to this clone: Germline is not matched at one junction end, which may reflect a read error. V gene TRBV7-9 combines with J gene TRBJ1-5; TRBD1 aligns across 11 bases. The germline V gene has CDR1 SEHNR and CDR2 FQNEAQ (reference sequence). This CDR3 contains 18 residues. DNA of the CDR3: TGTGCCAGCAGTTTAGAAAGGACAGGGGGCTATAGCAATCAGCCCCAGCATTTT. Residues: CASSLERTGGYSNQPQHF.

The V gene is TRBV7-9, the J gene TRBJ1-2; D remains unclear. The CDR3 is 12 residues long. Germline V gene lookup returns CDR1 SEHNR and CDR2 FQNEAQ (reference sequence). With 2 bases removed from V and 4 bases from J, the gap between germline ends came to 5 bases. In DNA, the CDR3 is TGTGCCAGCAGCTTAAGCGGCTATGGCTACACCTTC. Its protein is CASSLSGYGYTF.

CDR3 loop: CATSRDRRAYGYTF. The DNA for the CDR3 is TGTGCCACCAGTAGGGACAGGCGGGCCTATGGCTACACCTTC. The V call is TRBV24-1, the J call TRBJ1-2; 8 positions match TRBD1. Trimming cost V 6 bases and J 4 bases; bases outside gene matches: 6. Germline assignment: CDR1 KGHDR and CDR2 SFDVKD. The CDR3 spans 14 residues.

The chain employs TRBV4-2 and TRBJ2-7, with TRBD2 matching over 7 bases. CDR3 length equals 15 residues. V was pared by 0 bases and J by 4 bases, with 6 bases of the junction left unmatched. Germline V CDR1 and CDR2: LGHNA, YNFKEQ. The DNA for the CDR3 is TGTGCCAGCAGCCAAGAGCGCGGGAGTAGGTACGAGCAGTACTTC. It is translated as CASSQERGSRYEQYF.

CDR3 DNA sequence: TGTGCCAGTGGTTACTCTGTCGGCTACACCTTC. Its protein is CASGYSVGYTF. V is TRBV19 and J is TRBJ1-2, with D hard to call. Germline CDR1 is LNHDA and CDR2 is SQIVND (reference sequence). The V and J ends lost 8 bases and 8 bases respectively, with 12 bases between them. This CDR3 is 11 amino acids long.

CDR3 region: CASSPPITVGEQYF. The DNA of the CDR3 is TGTGCCAGCTCACCACCTATAACAGTAGGCGAGCAGTACTTC. The J gene is TRBJ2-7, the V gene TRBV18; D remains ambiguous. Trimming took 0 bases from V and 6 from J, leaving 12 bases between them. This CDR3 is built from 14 residues. The germline V gene has CDR1 KGHSH and CDR2 LQKENI.

The V and J genes are TRBV19 and TRBJ1-4; TRBD1 matches 9 bases. V shed 6 bases and J 8 bases; nucleotides not matched to a gene: 10. The CDR3 is made up of 15 amino acids. CDR1 and CDR2 (germline): LNHDA, SQIVND (reference sequence). CDR3 protein: CASRQPGQGNEKLFF. Here the CDR3 DNA reads TGTGCCAGTAGACAACCGGGACAGGGAAACGAAAAACTGTTTTTT.

V gene TRBV28 combines with J gene TRBJ1-1; D perhaps matches TRBD1 (5 bases). Germline-derived CDR1 and CDR2 are MDHEN and SYDVKM. CDR3 length equals 12 residues. V was shortened by 11 bases and J by 4 bases, with 14 bases between the two germline ends. This CDR3 is CAGRGGSTEAFF. DNA for the CDR3: TGTGCCGGCCGCGGGGGGTCCACTGAAGCTTTCTTT. The complete variable domain, with remaining parts taken from reference TRBV28 and TRBJ1-1, reads DVKVTQSSRYLVKRTGEKVFLECVQDMDHENMFWYRQDPGLGLRLIYFSYDVKMKEKGDIPEGYSVSREKKERFSLILESASTNQTSMYLCAGRGGSTEAFFGQGTRLTVV.

With regard to this clone: Different DNA sequences within this sample yield the same CDR3. The V gene is TRBV28, the J gene TRBJ1-2; 7 bases line up with TRBD1. V was clipped by 5 bases and J by 4 bases; unmatched bases: 7. This CDR3 has 14 residues. Germline values: CDR1 MDHEN, CDR2 SYDVKM. The CDR3 sequence is CASSPDRVSYGYTF. CDR3 bases: TGTGCCAGCAGTCCTGACAGGGTTAGCTATGGCTACACCTTC.

This chain uses TRBV10-3 with TRBJ1-2; D call uncertain. CDR1 and CDR2 (germline): ENHRY, SYGVKD. The CDR3 loop spans 13 amino acids. V dropped 0 bases and J dropped 3 bases, with 5 bases sitting between them. The CDR3 here is CAISESRYYGYTF. CDR3 in DNA: TGTGCCATCAGTGAGTCCAGGTACTATGGCTACACCTTC.

The rearrangement joins TRBV27 to TRBJ1-1, with 8 bases lining up with TRBD1. The J segment lost 4 bases and the V segment lost 3 bases, leaving 4 bases of the junction unmatched. The CDR3 has 14 residues. The V gene's germline CDR1 is MNHEY and CDR2 SMNVEV (reference sequence). The CDR3 coding sequence is TGTGCCAGCAGTTTGACAGGGGTTTTCACTGAAGCTTTCTTT. Its translation: CASSLTGVFTEAFF.

The CDR3 loop is CASSLQGDYGYTF. CDR3 DNA: TGTGCCAGCAGTCTACAGGGGGACTATGGCTACACCTTC. The chain carries TRBV2 and TRBJ1-2; TRBD1 agrees at 8 bases. CDR1 SNHLY and CDR2 FYNNEI come from the germline V gene. This CDR3 region has 13 residues. The trim removed 5 bases at V and 3 bases at J, leaving 2 bases unmatched.

The genes are TRBV11-2 and TRBJ2-7; 12 nucleotides agree with TRBD2. CDR3 length equals 17 residues. The junction had 14 bases not matched to a gene; V was cut back by 5 bases and J by 6 bases. Germline CDR1 and CDR2: SGHAT and FQNNGV. The CDR3 DNA reads as TGTGCCAGCAGCGGCACGTTACTAGCGGGAGGTTCTGGCGAGCAGTACTTC. Translated: CASSGTLLAGGSGEQYF.

CDR3 DNA: TGCGCCAGCAGCCAAGATGGGAGAGGGCTCGGAAACACCATATATTTT. Translating gives CASSQDGRGLGNTIYF. This rearrangement joins TRBV4-3 to TRBJ1-3, with D hard to call. This CDR3 is 16 amino acids long. V gave up 0 bases and J gave up 4 bases, with 13 bases separating them. Germline V gives CDR1 LGHNA, CDR2 YSLEER.

The chain is built from TRBV6-6 and TRBJ1-3; maybe TRBD1 (6 bases). Germline assignment: CDR1 MNHNY and CDR2 SVGAGI (reference sequence). The CDR3 covers 17 residues. The germline V and J ends were trimmed by 5 bases and 4 bases, with 21 bases remaining between them. CDR3 protein: CASSPTRGAWRGNTIYF. The CDR3 nucleotides read TGTGCCAGCAGTCCAACCCGGGGGGCCTGGCGGGGAAACACCATATATTTT.

The chain has TRBV7-2 and TRBJ2-5; maybe TRBD2 (5 bases). V was cut by 3 bases and J by 5 bases, with 13 bases left in between. The V gene's germline CDR1 is SGHTA and CDR2 FQGNSA. There are 14 residues in the CDR3. CDR3 residues: CASSLQSGSETQYF. The CDR3 nucleotides read TGTGCCAGCAGCTTGCAAAGCGGATCGGAGACCCAGTACTTC.

In its sample, this clone was seen once. This chain links TRBV19 with TRBJ2-1; 10 bases match TRBD1. This CDR3 spans 14 amino acids. V gave up 3 bases and J gave up 7 bases; unmatched junction bases: 3. The germline CDR1 and CDR2 sequences are LNHDA and SQIVND (reference sequence). The CDR3 sequence: CASSIGTGVNEQFF. In DNA, the CDR3 is TGTGCCAGTAGTATCGGGACAGGGGTGAATGAGCAGTTCTTC.

V usage is TRBV29-1 and J usage is TRBJ2-7; TRBD1 agrees at 8 bases. The J segment lost 5 bases and the V segment lost 4 bases, leaving 4 bases of the junction unmatched. Germline CDR1 reads SQVTM; CDR2 reads ANQGSEA. This CDR3 spans 12 amino acids. The CDR3 DNA reads TGCAGCGTTGGACAGGGGAGAAACGAGCAGTACTTC. Its protein product is CSVGQGRNEQYF.

The rearrangement joins TRBV19 to TRBJ1-1, with 12 bases identical to TRBD1. Trimming took 7 bases from V and 5 from J; bases not matched to a gene: 14. The CDR3 loop spans 17 amino acids. Germline CDR1 reads LNHDA; CDR2 reads SQIVND (reference sequence). The CDR3 bases are TGTGCCAGTACCCTCGAAGGGACAGGGGGCGCGAAGACTGAAGCTTTCTTT. Its protein product is CASTLEGTGGAKTEAFF.

Comment on this clone: This sample includes further DNA sequences coding for the same CDR3. V usage is TRBV12-3 or TRBV12-4 and J usage is TRBJ1-1; tentative D call: TRBD1 (5 bases). V was pared by 3 bases and J by 4 bases, with 9 bases between. The CDR3 is made up of 13 amino acids. CDR3: CASSFGGGTEAFF. CDR3 coding DNA: TGTGCCAGCAGTTTTGGGGGAGGCACTGAAGCTTTCTTT.